The clone carrying this TCR beta chain was observed once. No antigen is known for it. This table comes from immunoSEQ multiplex PCR, and its TCRdb copy is limited to in-frame clones, with some not included. The sample consists of about 170,000 clones, approximately 93% of them appearing once. V gave up 3 bases and J gave up 3 bases; unmatched junction bases: 5. Germline V gene sequence: CDR1 SGHTA, CDR2 FQGNSA. The CDR3 extends over 15 amino acids. These data originate in a study of T cell responses to AZD1222 COVID-19 vaccine. In the study overall: Pooling of second doses given at about 4 or about 12 weeks was done.

Study results and caveats: Baseline testing showed seropositivity in only a handful of AZD1222 recipients.

The J gene is TRBJ2-3, the V gene TRBV7-2; 8 bases fit TRBD2. The source is an adult in good health. Sequenced material: peripheral blood, taken on day 0 of AZD1222 vaccination. The DNA for the CDR3 is TGTGCCAGCAGCTTTTCGCCTAGCGGGACAGATACGCAGTATTTT. It translates to CASSFSPSGTDTQYF.